The 3 T cell receptor beta chains presented below share a single source sample, sequenced in a study of cytomegalovirus exposure and HLA in healthy donors. PCR used 60 Vbeta primers and 13 Jbeta primers. Profiled with immunoSEQ multiplex PCR; TCRdb holds only in-frame clones, not every one. The sample lists about 190,000 clones; about 76% were seen once. The specimen was PBMCs. All receptors derive from a woman in her forties or fifties in good health and CMV-seronegative.

V is TRBV7-8 and J is TRBJ1-6; 11 nucleotides line up with TRBD1. The V gene end was trimmed by 5 bases and the J gene end by 6 bases; junction bases not matched to a gene: 6. CDR1 is SGHVS, CDR2 FQNEAQ, per germline. This CDR3 has 16 residues. The CDR3: CASSPRTGGGNSPLHF. CDR3 in DNA: TGTGCCAGCAGCCCTAGGACAGGGGGCGGTAATTCACCCCTCCACTTT.

The chain employs TRBV4-3 and TRBJ1-5, with D unresolved. Trimming stripped 0 bases from V and 7 bases from J, with 13 bases between. CDR3 length: 15 residues. Per germline, CDR1 LGHNA and CDR2 YSLEER. The CDR3 nucleotides read TGCGCCAGCAGCCAAGATATCCGGGAGCGGCAGCCCCAGCATTTT. Amino acids: CASSQDIRERQPQHF.

The rearrangement uses TRBV2 and TRBJ2-7; 9 positions agree with TRBD2. CDR1 is SNHLY, CDR2 FYNNEI, per germline. The CDR3 consists of 12 residues. V trimming: 6 bases; J trimming: 6 bases; junction bases outside the gene matches: 3. The CDR3 DNA sequence: TGTGCCAGCAGGAGGACTAGCGTCGAGCAGTACTTC. Its translation: CASRRTSVEQYF.